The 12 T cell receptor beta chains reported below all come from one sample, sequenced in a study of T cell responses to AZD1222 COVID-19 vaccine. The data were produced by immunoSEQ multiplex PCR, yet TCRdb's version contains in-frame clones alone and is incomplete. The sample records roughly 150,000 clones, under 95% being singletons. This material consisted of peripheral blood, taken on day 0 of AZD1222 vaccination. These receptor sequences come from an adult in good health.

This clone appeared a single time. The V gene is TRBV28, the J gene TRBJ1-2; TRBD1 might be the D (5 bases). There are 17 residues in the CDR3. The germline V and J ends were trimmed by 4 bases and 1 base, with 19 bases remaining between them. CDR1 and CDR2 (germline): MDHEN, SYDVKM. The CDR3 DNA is TGTGCCAGCAGTTCGCCGTTTCGGACAAACGATAACTATGGCTACACCTTC. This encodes CASSSPFRTNDNYGYTF.

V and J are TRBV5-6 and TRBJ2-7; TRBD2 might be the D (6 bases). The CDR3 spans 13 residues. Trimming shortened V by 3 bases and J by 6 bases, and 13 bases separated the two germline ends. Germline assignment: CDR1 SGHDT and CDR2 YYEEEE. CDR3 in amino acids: CASSWATSPEQYF. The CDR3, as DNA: TGTGCCAGCAGCTGGGCGACTAGTCCCGAGCAGTACTTC.

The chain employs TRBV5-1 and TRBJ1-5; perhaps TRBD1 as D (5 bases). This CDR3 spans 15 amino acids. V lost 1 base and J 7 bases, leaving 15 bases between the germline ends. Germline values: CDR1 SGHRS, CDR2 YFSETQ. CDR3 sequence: CASSLTGETLQPQHF. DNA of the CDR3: TGCGCCAGCAGCTTGACAGGCGAAACGTTGCAGCCCCAGCATTTT. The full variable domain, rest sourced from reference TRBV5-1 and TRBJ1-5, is KAGVTQTPRYLIKTRGQQVTLSCSPISGHRSVSWYQQTPGQGLQFLFEYFSETQRNKGNFPGRFSGRQFSNSRSEMNVSTLELGDSALYLCASSLTGETLQPQHFGDGTRLSIL.

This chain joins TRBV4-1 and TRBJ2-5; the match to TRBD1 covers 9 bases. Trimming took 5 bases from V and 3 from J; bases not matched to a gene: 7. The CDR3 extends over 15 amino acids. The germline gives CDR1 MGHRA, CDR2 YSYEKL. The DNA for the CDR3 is TGCGCCAGCAGCGCTTACAGGGGGCTCGAAGAGACCCAGTACTTC. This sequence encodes CASSAYRGLEETQYF.

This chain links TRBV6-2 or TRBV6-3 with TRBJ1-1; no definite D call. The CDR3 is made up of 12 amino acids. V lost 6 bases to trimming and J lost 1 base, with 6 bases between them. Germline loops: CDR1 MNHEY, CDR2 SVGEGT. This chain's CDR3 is CASSAGNTEAFF. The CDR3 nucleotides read TGTGCCAGCAGCGCGGGGAACACTGAAGCTTTCTTT.

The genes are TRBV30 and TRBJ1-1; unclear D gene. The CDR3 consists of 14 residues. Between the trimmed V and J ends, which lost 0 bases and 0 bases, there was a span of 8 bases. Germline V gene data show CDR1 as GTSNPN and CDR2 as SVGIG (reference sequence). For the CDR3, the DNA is TGTGCCTGGAGTGTACGTCCGATGAACACTGAAGCTTTCTTT. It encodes CAWSVRPMNTEAFF.

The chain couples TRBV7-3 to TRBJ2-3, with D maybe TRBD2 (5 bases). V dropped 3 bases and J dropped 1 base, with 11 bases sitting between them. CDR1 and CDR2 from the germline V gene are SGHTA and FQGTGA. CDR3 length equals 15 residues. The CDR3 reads CASSLRDPGTDTQYF. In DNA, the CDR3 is TGTGCCAGCAGCTTGAGGGATCCTGGCACAGATACGCAGTATTTT.

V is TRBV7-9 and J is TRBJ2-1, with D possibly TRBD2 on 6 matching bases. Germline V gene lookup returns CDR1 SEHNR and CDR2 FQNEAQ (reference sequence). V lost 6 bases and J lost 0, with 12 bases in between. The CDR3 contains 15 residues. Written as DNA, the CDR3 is TGTGCCAGCAGGGAGGGGATTATCTCCTACAATGAGCAGTTCTTC. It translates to CASREGIISYNEQFF.

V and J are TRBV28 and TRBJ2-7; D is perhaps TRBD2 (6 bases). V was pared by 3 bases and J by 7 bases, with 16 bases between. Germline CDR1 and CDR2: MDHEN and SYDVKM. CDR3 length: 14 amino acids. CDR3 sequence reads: CASSFGTGLDEQYF. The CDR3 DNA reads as TGTGCCAGCAGTTTTGGGACTGGTCTTGATGAGCAGTACTTC. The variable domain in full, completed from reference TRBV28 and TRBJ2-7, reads DVKVTQSSRYLVKRTGEKVFLECVQDMDHENMFWYRQDPGLGLRLIYFSYDVKMKEKGDIPEGYSVSREKKERFSLILESASTNQTSMYLCASSFGTGLDEQYFGPGTRLTVT.

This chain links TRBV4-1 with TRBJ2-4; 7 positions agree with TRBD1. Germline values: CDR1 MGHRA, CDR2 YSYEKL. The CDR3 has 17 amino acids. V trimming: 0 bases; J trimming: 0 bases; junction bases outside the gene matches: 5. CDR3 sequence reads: CASSQETGPVAKNIQYF. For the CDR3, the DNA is TGCGCCAGCAGCCAAGAGACAGGGCCAGTAGCCAAAAACATTCAGTACTTC.

The chain's CDR3 is CASSLGPGKTQYF. CDR3 in DNA: TGTGCCAGCAGTTTAGGTCCGGGGAAGACCCAGTACTTC. This chain links TRBV28 with TRBJ2-5, with D perhaps TRBD2 (5 bases). V was shortened by 2 bases and J by 6 bases, with 10 bases between the two germline ends. Germline CDR1 reads MDHEN; CDR2 reads SYDVKM. This CDR3 is 13 amino acids long.

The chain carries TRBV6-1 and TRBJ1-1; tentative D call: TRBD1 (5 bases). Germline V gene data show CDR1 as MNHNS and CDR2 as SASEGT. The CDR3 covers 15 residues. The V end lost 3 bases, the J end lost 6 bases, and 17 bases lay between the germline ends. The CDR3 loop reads CASSEGRAWAPEAFF. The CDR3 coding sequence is TGTGCCAGCAGTGAGGGACGGGCGTGGGCCCCTGAAGCTTTCTTT.